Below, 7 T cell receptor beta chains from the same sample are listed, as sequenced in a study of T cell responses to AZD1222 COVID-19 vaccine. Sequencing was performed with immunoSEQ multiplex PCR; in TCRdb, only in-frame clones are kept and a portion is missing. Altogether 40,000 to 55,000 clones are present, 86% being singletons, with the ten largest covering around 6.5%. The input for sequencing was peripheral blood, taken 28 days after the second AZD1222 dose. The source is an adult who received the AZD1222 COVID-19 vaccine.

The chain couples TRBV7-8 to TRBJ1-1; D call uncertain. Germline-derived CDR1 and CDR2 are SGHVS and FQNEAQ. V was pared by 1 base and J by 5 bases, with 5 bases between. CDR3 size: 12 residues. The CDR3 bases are TGTGCCAGCAGCTTAGGGTGGACTGAAGCTTTCTTT. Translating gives CASSLGWTEAFF. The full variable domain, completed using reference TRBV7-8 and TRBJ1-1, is GAGVSQSPRYKVAKRGQDVALRCDPISGHVSLFWYQQALGQGPEFLTYFQNEAQLDKSGLPSDRFFAERPEGSVSTLKIQRTQQEDSAVYLCASSLGWTEAFFGQGTRLTVV.

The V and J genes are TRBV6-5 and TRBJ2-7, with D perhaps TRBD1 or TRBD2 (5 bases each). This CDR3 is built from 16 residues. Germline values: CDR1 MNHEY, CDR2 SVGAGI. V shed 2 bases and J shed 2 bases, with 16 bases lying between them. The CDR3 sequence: CASSYPTVLGAYEQYF. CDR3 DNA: TGTGCCAGCAGTTACCCTACGGTACTAGGGGCCTACGAGCAGTACTTC.

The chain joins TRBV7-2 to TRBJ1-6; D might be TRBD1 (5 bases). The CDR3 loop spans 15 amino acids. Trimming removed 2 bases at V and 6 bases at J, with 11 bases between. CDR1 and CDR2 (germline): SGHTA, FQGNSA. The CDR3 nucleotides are TGTGCCAGCAGCTTATGGGGGTATGGTAATTCACCCCTCCACTTT. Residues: CASSLWGYGNSPLHF.

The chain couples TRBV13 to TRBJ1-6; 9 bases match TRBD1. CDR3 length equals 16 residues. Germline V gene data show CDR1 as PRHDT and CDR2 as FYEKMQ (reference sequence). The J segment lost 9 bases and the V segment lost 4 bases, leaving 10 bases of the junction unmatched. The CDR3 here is CASSSGGGTGPSPLHF. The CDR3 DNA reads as TGTGCCAGCAGCTCAGGGGGGGGGACAGGGCCTTCACCCCTCCACTTT.

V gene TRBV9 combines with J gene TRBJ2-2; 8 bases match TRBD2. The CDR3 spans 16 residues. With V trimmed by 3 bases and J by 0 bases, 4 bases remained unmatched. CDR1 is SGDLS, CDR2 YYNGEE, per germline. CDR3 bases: TGTGCCAGCAGCGGACAAGCGGGAGCGAACACCGGGGAGCTGTTTTTT. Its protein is CASSGQAGANTGELFF. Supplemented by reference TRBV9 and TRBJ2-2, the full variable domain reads DSGVTQTPKHLITATGQRVTLRCSPRSGDLSVYWYQQSLDQGLQFLIQYYNGEERAKGNILERFSAQQFPDLHSELNLSSLELGDSALYFCASSGQAGANTGELFFGEGSRLTVL.

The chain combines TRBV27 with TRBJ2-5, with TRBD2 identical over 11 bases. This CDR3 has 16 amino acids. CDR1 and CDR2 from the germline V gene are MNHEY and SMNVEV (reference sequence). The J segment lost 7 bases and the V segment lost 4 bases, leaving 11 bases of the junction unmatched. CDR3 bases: TGTGCCAGCAGTTCTCTAGGGACTAGCGGAGGGGGGACCCAGTACTTC. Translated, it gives CASSSLGTSGGGTQYF.

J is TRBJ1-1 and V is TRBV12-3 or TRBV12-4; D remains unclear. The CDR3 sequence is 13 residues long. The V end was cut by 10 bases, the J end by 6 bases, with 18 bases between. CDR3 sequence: CATTLRLGAEAFF. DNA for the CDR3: TGTGCCACCACCCTCAGGTTGGGCGCTGAAGCTTTCTTT.